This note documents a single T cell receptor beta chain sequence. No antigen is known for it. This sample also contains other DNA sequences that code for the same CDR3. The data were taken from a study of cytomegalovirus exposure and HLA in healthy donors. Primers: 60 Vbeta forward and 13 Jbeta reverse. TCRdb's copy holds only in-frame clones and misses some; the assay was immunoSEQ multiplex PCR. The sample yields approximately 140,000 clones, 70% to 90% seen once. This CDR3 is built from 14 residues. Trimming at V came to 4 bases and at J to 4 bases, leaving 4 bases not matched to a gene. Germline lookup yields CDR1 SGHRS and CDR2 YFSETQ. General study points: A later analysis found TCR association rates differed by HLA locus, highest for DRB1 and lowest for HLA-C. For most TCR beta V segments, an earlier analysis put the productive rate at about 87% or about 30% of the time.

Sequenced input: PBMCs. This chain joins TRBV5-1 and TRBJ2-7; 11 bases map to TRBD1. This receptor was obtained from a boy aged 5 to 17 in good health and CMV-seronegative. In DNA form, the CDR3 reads TGCGCCAGCAGCCCCGGACAGGGGGCATACGAGCAGTACTTC. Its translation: CASSPGQGAYEQYF. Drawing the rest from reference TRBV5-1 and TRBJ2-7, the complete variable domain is KAGVTQTPRYLIKTRGQQVTLSCSPISGHRSVSWYQQTPGQGLQFLFEYFSETQRNKGNFPGRFSGRQFSNSRSEMNVSTLELGDSALYLCASSPGQGAYEQYFGPGTRLTVT.